The sequence of this TCR beta chain was determined in a study of T cells in Graves' hyperthyroidism and ophthalmopathy. Across the whole study: Initial diagnosis, before any treatment, was when peripheral blood was collected.

From RNA transcripts, TCR beta CDR3 regions were amplified. A first-round RT-PCR of the TCR CDR3 used the HTBI primer set. TCRdb re-analysed the multiplex PCR reads in MiXCR, keeping a single row per CDR3 protein. The sample contains about 420,000 distinct CDR3 sequences, roughly an eighth of which appear only once. This clonotype was recorded many times. Its target is unknown. General study points: A 13 V-J model separated ophthalmopathy from stable hyperthyroidism.

This CDR3 contains 16 residues. Unmatched junction bases numbered 11, after V lost 1 base and J lost 4 bases. The germline CDR1 and CDR2 sequences are DFQATT and SNEGSKA (reference sequence). J is TRBJ2-3 and V is TRBV20-1; 7 bases match TRBD2. The receptor was derived from a woman aged 18-30 years with Graves' hyperthyroidism. The sequenced material came from blood. CDR3 in amino acids: CSARGGVAGVPDTQYF. In DNA, the CDR3 is TGCAGTGCTAGAGGCGGGGTCGCGGGAGTCCCAGATACGCAGTATTTT.